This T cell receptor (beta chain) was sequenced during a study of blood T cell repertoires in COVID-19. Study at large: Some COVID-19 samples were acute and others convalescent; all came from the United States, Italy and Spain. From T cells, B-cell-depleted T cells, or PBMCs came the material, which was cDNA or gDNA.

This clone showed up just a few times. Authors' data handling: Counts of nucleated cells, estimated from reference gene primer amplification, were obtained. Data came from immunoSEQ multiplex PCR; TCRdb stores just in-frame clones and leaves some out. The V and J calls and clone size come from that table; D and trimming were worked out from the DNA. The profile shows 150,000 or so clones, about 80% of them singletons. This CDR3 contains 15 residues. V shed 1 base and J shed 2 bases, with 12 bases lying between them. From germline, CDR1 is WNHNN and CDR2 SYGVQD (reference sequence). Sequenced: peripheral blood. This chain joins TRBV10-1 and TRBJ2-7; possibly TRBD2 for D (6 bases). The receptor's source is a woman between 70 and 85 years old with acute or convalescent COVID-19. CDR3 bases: TGCGCCAGCAGTGAGTGGAGGGGAATACCCTACGAGCAGTACTTC. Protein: CASSEWRGIPYEQYF.